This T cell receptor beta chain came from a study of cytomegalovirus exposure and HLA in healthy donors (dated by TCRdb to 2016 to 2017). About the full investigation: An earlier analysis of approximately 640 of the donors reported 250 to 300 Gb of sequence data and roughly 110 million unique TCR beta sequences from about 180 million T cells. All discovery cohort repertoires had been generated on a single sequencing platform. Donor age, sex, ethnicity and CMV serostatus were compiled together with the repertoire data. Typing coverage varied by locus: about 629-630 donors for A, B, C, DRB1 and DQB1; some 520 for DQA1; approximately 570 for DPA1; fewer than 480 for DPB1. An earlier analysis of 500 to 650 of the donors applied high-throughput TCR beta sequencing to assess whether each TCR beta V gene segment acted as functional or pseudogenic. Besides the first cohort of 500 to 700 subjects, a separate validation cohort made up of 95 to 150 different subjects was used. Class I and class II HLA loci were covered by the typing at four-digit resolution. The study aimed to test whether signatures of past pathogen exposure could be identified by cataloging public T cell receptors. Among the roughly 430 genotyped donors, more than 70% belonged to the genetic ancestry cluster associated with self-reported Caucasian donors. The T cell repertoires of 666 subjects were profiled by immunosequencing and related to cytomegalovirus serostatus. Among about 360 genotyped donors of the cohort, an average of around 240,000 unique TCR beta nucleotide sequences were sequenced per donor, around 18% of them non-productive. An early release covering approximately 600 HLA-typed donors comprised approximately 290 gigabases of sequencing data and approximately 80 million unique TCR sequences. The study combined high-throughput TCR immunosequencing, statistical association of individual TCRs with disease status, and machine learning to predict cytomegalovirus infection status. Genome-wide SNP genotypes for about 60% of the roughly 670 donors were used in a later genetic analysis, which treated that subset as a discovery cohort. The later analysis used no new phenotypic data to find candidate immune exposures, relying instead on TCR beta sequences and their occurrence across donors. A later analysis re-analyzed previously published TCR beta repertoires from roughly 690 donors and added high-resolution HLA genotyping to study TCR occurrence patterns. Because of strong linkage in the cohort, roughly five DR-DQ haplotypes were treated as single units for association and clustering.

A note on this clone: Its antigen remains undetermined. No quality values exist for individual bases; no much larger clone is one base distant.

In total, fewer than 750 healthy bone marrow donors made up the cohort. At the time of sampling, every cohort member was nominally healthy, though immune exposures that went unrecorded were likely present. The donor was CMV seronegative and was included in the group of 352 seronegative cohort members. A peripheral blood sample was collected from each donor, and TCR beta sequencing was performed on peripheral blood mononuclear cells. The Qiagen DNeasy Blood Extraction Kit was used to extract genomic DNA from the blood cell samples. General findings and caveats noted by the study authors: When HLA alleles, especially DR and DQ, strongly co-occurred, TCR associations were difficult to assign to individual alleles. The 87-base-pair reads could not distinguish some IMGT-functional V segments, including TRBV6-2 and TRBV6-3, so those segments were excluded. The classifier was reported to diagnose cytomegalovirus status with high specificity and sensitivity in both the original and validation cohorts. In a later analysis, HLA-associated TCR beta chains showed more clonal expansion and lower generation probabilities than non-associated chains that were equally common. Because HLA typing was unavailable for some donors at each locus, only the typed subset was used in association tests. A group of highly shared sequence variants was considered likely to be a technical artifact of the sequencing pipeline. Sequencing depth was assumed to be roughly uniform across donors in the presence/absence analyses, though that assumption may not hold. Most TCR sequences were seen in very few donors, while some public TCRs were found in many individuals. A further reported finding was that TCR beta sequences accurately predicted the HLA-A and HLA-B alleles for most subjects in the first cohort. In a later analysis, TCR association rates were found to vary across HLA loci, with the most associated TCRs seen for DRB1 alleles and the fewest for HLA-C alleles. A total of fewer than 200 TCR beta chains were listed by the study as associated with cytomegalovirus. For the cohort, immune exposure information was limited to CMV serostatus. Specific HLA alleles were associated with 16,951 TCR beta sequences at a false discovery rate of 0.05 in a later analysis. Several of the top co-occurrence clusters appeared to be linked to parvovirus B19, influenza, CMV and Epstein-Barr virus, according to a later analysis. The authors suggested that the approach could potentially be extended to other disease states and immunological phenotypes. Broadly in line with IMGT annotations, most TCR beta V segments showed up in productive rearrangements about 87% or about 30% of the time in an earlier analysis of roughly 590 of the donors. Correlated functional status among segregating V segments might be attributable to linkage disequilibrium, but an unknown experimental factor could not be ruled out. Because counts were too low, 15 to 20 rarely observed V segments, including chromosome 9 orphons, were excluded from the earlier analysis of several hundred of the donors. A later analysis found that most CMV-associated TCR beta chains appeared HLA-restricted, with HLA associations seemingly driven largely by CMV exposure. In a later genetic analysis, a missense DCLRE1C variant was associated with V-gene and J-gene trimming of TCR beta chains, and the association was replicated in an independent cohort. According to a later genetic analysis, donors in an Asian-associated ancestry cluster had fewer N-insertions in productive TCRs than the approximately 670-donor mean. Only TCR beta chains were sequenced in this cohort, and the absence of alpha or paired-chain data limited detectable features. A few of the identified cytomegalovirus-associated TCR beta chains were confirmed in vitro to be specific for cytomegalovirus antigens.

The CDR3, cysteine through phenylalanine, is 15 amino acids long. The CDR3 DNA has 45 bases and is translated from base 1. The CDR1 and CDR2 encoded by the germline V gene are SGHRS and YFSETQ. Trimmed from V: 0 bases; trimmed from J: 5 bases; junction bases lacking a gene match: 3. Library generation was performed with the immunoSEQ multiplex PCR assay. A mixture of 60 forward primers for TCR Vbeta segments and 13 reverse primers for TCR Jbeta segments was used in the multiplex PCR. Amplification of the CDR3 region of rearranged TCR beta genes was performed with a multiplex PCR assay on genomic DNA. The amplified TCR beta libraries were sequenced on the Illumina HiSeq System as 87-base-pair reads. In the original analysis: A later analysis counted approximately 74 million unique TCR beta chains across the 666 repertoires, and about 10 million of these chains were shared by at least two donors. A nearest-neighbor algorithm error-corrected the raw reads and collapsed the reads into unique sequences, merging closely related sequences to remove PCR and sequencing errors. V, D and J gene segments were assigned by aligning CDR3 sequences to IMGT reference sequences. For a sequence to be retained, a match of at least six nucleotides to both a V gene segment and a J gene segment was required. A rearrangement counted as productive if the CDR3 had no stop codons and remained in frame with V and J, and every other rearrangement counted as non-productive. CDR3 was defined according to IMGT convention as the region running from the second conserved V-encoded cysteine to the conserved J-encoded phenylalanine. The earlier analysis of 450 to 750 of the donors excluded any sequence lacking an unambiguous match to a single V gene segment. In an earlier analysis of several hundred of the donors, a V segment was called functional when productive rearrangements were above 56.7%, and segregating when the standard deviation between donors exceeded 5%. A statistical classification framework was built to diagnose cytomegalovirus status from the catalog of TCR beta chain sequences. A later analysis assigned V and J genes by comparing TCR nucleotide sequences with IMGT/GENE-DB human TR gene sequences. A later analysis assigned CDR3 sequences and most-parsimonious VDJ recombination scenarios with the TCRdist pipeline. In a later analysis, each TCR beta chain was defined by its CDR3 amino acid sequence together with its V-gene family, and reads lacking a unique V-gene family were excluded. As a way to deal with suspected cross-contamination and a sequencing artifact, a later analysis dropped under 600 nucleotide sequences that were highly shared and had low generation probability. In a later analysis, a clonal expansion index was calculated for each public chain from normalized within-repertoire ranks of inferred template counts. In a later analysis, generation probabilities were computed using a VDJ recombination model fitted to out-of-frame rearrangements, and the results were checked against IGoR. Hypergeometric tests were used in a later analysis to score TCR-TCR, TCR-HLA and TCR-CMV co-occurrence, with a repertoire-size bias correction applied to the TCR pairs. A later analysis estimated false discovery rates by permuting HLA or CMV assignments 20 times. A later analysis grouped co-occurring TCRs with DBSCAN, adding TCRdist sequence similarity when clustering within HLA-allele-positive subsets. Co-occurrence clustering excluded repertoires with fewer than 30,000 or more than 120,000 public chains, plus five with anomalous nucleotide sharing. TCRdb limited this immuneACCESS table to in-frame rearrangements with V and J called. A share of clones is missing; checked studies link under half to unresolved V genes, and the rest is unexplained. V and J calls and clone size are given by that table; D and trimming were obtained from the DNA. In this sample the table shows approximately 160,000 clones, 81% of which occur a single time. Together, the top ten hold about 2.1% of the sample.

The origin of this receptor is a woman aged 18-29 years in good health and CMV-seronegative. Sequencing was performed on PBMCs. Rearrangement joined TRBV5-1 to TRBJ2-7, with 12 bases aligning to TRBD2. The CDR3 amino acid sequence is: CASSLGGLAGDEQYF. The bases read TGCGCCAGCAGCTTGGGGGGACTAGCGGGTGACGAGCAGTACTTC.